This passage covers 6 T cell receptor beta chains from one sample sequenced in a study of OX40 agonist ivuxolimab in advanced cancers. Libraries were built with the immunoSEQ multiplex PCR assay. Entries here come from immuneACCESS through TCRdb and include only in-frame sequences with V and J called. Some clones fail to appear in such tables; in the studies checked, an unresolved V gene covers under half of the shortfall, and the cause of the remainder is unknown. A total of 50,000 to 60,000 clones appear in this sample, around four fifths of them only once. About 4.3% of the sample comes from the top ten. The specimen was CD4+ or CD8+ T cells sorted from blood, collected in a trial of the OX40 agonist ivuxolimab. The receptors here all came from an adult with an advanced solid tumor such as melanoma, head and neck, liver or kidney cancer.

With respect to this clone: The DNA is omitted, as the CDR3 cannot be located on it reliably, and the CDR3 follows TCRdb's listing. This rearrangement joins TRBV6-6 to TRBJ1-2. The germline CDR1 and CDR2 sequences are MNHNY and SVGAGI (reference sequence). The CDR3 has 12 residues if both end residues are counted. CDR3 loop: CASSTSDGGYTF.

The chain has TRBV6-6 and TRBJ2-2; D gene unclear. V was pared by 8 bases and J by 7 bases, with 8 bases between. The CDR3 spans 11 residues. Germline CDR1 MNHNY, CDR2 SVGAGI (reference sequence). The CDR3, as DNA: TGTGCCAGCGGGTGGATCGGGGAGCTGTTTTTT. Translation gives CASGWIGELFF.

V gene TRBV19 combines with J gene TRBJ2-2; no definite D call. V was cut by 2 bases and J by 0 bases, with 16 bases left in between. The germline gives CDR1 LNHDA, CDR2 SQIVND (reference sequence). The length of the CDR3 is 18 residues. CDR3 loop: CASSISQSPRTNTGELFF. The DNA of the CDR3 is TGTGCCAGTAGTATATCCCAATCACCTAGAACGAACACCGGGGAGCTGTTTTTT.

The rearrangement links TRBV7-6 to TRBJ2-3; 7 bases are shared with TRBD1. Germline V lookup: CDR1 SGHVS, CDR2 FNYEAQ. V trimming: 5 bases; J trimming: 6 bases; junction bases outside the gene matches: 17. The CDR3 spans 17 residues. In DNA form, the CDR3 reads TGTGCCAGCAGCCGGAGAACCGGGACAGAAGGCAGGGATACGCAGTATTTT. Translation: CASSRRTGTEGRDTQYF.

The chain recombines TRBV28 with TRBJ2-7; no definite D call. With 2 bases removed from V and 3 bases from J, the gap between germline ends came to 5 bases. The CDR3 totals 12 residues. Germline V gene lookup returns CDR1 MDHEN and CDR2 SYDVKM. The CDR3 loop reads CASSLAHYEQYF. CDR3 coding DNA: TGTGCCAGCAGTTTAGCCCACTACGAGCAGTACTTC.

The chain combines TRBV28 with TRBJ2-2, with D perhaps given as TRBD1 or TRBD2 (5 bases each). Germline V gene lookup returns CDR1 MDHEN and CDR2 SYDVKM. The V end lost 8 bases, the J end lost 0 bases, and 10 bases lay between the germline ends. The CDR3 loop spans 14 amino acids. Written as DNA, the CDR3 is TGTGCCAGCCGGGACGCCTCGAACACCGGGGAGCTGTTTTTT. Translation: CASRDASNTGELFF.